This T cell receptor beta chain was documented in a study of beta chain features in type 1 diabetes. Study results and caveats: Significant though moderate, a shortening of TCRB CDR3s appeared in all four CD4+ subsets of Type 1 diabetes patients. Using cDNA template may skew counts toward highly expressing activated cells. Sampled from patients, naive, central memory and Treg TCRB repertoires appeared more similar than those sampled from healthy donors.

Expressed TCRB transcripts were sequenced because the entire RNA isolate underwent reverse transcription. Some clones are missing from TCRdb's copy, which holds only in-frame ones; the method was immunoSEQ multiplex PCR. The profile covers 160,000 or so clones, with around 63% appearing a single time and approximately 0.089% taken by the ten largest. Isolation of CD4+ naive, central memory, regulatory and stem cell-like memory cells was achieved by sorting via CD45RO/CCR7/CD25/CD127/CD95/CD27. Trimming removed 5 bases from V and 0 bases from J; junction bases left unmatched: 13. CDR3 length equals 17 residues. Looked up from germline, CDR1 is SGDLS and CDR2 is YYNGEE. A remark on this clone: Antigen specificity is unknown.

The receptor was derived from a man aged 25-45 years with type 1 diabetes. The chain joins TRBV9 to TRBJ1-2; 7 nucleotides line up with TRBD1. The material sequenced was naive CD4+ T cells from blood. The chain's CDR3 is CASSASPYRGANYGYTF. Here the CDR3 DNA reads TGTGCCAGCAGTGCTTCCCCCTACAGGGGAGCTAACTATGGCTACACCTTC.